This passage covers 9 T cell receptor beta chains from one sample sequenced in a study of T cell clones after liver transplantation. Clones were read by immunoSEQ multiplex PCR, and TCRdb kept only the in-frame ones, dropping some. The table has roughly 74,000 clones, 80% seen once. The specimen was CD4+ T cells from blood, collected before liver transplant. These receptors were collected from a human donor who received a liver transplant.

This clone was found many times. V usage is TRBV9 and J usage is TRBJ2-7; 13 nucleotides align to TRBD2. Germline CDR1 is SGDLS and CDR2 is YYNGEE. The CDR3 extends over 14 amino acids. V shed 4 bases, J shed 6 bases, and the junction held 4 bases outside the gene matches. The CDR3 region has the DNA TGTGCCAGCAGCCCGGGACTAGCGGGACTCGAGCAGTACTTC. Encoded protein: CASSPGLAGLEQYF.

The J gene is TRBJ2-7, the V gene TRBV21-1; TRBD1, the table's D call, was not compared with the DNA. TRBV21-1 is noted as a pseudogene. CDR3 length equals 17 residues. The CDR3 sequence is CASSKEVGGQLSYEQYF. CDR3 sequence (DNA): TGTGCCAGCAGCAAAGAAGTCGGGGGACAGCTTTCTTACGAGCAGTACTTC.

With respect to this clone: The same CDR3 arises from other DNA sequences in this sample as well. The chain carries TRBV5-6 and TRBJ2-5, with D perhaps matching TRBD1 (6 bases). The CDR3 has 13 residues. Trimming removed 3 bases from V and 2 bases from J, with 8 bases in between. The V gene's germline CDR1 is SGHDT and CDR2 YYEEEE. This chain's CDR3 is CASSSTGQETQYF. In nucleotides, the CDR3 is TGTGCCAGCAGCTCGACAGGTCAAGAGACCCAGTACTTC.

The V call is TRBV29-1, the J call TRBJ2-1; 7 nucleotides match TRBD2. CDR3 length: 15 residues. Trimming took 7 bases from V and 9 from J; bases not matched to a gene: 18. Germline V gene sequence: CDR1 SQVTM, CDR2 ANQGSEA. CDR3 sequence (DNA): TGCAGCGACCGAAAAGCGGGATTTGAGTATAGTGAGCAGTTCTTC. Protein: CSDRKAGFEYSEQFF.

The V gene is TRBV5-8, the J gene TRBJ2-5, with 7 bases that match TRBD1. The germline CDR1 and CDR2 sequences are SGHTS and YDEGEE. Germline trimming cut 4 bases from V and 1 base from J; bases unmatched to any gene: 7. There are 15 residues in the CDR3. CDR3 region: CASSTQTGFQETQYF. CDR3 nucleotide sequence: TGTGCCAGCAGCACCCAGACAGGGTTCCAAGAGACCCAGTACTTC.

The chain has TRBV7-2 and TRBJ2-4, with D uncertain. The CDR3 totals 13 residues. The V end lost 0 bases, the J end lost 4 bases, and 4 bases lay between the germline ends. CDR1 is SGHTA, CDR2 FQGNSA, per germline. In DNA, the CDR3 is TGTGCCAGCAGCTTAGCGACAAAAAACATTCAGTACTTC. Translated, it gives CASSLATKNIQYF.

The chain couples TRBV5-1 to TRBJ2-3, with D perhaps TRBD2 (6 bases). The CDR3 runs to 17 residues. The V gene lost 1 base and the J gene lost 4 bases, with 19 bases spanning the gap. The germline V gene has CDR1 SGHRS and CDR2 YFSETQ. This CDR3 reads CASSLPLGTQGPDTQYF. The CDR3 DNA sequence: TGCGCCAGCAGCTTGCCCCTTGGGACTCAAGGGCCAGATACGCAGTATTTT.

The DNA for the CDR3 is TGTGCCAGCAACAGCCCAACCCTCGGGATAGAGACCCAGTACTTC. Encoded protein: CASNSPTLGIETQYF. The rearrangement joins TRBV2 to TRBJ2-5; tentative D call: TRBD2 (5 bases). V shed 7 bases and J shed 4 bases, with 19 bases lying between them. CDR3 length: 15 residues. Per germline, CDR1 SNHLY and CDR2 FYNNEI.

The V gene is TRBV4-1, the J gene TRBJ1-4; possible D gene TRBD1, 5 bases. This CDR3 contains 15 residues. Germline V gene lookup returns CDR1 MGHRA and CDR2 YSYEKL. Trimming removed 1 base from V and 7 bases from J, with 13 bases in between. CDR3 amino acids: CASSQGGALGEKLFF. In DNA form, the CDR3 reads TGCGCCAGCAGCCAAGGGGGCGCGTTAGGTGAAAAACTGTTTTTT.